This T cell receptor beta chain was sequenced during a study of beta chain features in type 1 diabetes. General study points: Naive, central memory and Treg TCRB repertoires appeared more alike in patients than in healthy donors. All four CD4+ subsets of Type 1 diabetes patients contained TCRB CDR3s that were moderately but significantly shorter.

It was one heparinised blood draw, averaging about 120 mL, that each donor gave. This CDR3 is built from 14 residues. J lost 1 base, V lost 6 bases, and 5 bases had no gene match. The germline V gene has CDR1 MNHNS and CDR2 SASEGT. A remark on this clone: What it binds is unknown.

Every bit of the isolated RNA underwent reverse transcription, so sequencing read expressed TCRB transcripts. The repertoire was sequenced with immunoSEQ multiplex PCR; TCRdb's copy has only in-frame clones and lacks some. The table has 300,000 to 450,000 clones, 8% to 10% seen once. The source is a man under 40 with type 1 diabetes. The chain carries TRBV6-1 and TRBJ2-5, with 7 bases matching TRBD1. Sequencing was done on a sample of central memory CD4+ T cells from blood. DNA for the CDR3: TGTGCCAGCAGGAAGGGACAGCTCCAAGAGACCCAGTACTTC. Translation gives CASRKGQLQETQYF.